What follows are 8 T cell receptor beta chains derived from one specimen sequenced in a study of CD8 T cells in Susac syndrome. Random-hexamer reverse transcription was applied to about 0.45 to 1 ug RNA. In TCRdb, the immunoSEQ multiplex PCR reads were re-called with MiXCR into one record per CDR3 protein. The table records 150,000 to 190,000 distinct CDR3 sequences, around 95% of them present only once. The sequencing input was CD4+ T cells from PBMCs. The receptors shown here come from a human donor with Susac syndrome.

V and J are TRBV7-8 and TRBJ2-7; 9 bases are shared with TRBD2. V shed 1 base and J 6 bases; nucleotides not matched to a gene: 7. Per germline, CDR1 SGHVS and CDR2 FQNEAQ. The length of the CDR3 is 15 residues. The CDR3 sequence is CASSLGAGGGGEQYF. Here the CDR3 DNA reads TGTGCCAGCAGCTTAGGAGCGGGGGGAGGAGGCGAGCAGTACTTC. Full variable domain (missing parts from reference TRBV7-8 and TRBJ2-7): GAGVSQSPRYKVAKRGQDVALRCDPISGHVSLFWYQQALGQGPEFLTYFQNEAQLDKSGLPSDRFFAERPEGSVSTLKIQRTQQEDSAVYLCASSLGAGGGGEQYFGPGTRLTVT.

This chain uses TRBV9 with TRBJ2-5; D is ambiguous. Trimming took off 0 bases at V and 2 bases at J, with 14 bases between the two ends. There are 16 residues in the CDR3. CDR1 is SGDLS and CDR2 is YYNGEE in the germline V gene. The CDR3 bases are TGTGCCAGCAGCGTAGAGCACTGGGCCAGACAAGAGACCCAGTACTTC. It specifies CASSVEHWARQETQYF.

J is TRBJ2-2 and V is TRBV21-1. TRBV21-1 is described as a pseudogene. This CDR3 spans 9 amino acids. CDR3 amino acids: CASSRLLFF. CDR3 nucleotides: TGTGCCAGCAGCAGGTTGCTGTTTTTT.

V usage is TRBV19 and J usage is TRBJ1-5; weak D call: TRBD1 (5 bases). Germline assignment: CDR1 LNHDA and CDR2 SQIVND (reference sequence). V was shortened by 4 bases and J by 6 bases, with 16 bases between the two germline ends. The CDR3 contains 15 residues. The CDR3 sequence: CASSTGAGSGQPQHF. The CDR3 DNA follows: TGTGCCAGTAGTACTGGGGCTGGAAGTGGTCAGCCCCAGCATTTT.

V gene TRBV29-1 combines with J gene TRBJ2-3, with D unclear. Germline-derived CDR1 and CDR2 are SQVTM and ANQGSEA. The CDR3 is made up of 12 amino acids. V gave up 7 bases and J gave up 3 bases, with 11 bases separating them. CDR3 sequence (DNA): TGCAGCGGCAGGCCTGGGACAGATACGCAGTATTTT. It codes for CSGRPGTDTQYF.

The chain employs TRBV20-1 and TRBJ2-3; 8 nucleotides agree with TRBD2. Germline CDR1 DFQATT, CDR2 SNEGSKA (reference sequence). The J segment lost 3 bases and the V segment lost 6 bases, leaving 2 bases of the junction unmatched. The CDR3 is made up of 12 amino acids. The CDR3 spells CSAPSGTDTQYF. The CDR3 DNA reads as TGCAGTGCCCCTAGCGGGACAGATACGCAGTATTTT.

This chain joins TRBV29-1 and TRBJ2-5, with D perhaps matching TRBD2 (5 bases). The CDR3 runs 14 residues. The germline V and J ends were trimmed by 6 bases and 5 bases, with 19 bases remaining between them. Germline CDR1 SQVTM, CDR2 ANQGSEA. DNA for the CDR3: TGCAGCGTGGTACCTTCCCGGGGTGGGGAGACCCAGTACTTC. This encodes CSVVPSRGGETQYF. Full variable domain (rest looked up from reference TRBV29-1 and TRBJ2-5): SAVISQKPSRDICQRGTSLTIQCQVDSQVTMMFWYRQQPGQSLTLIATANQGSEATYESGFVIDKFPISRPNLTFSTLTVSNMSPEDSSIYLCSVVPSRGGETQYFGPGTRLLVL.

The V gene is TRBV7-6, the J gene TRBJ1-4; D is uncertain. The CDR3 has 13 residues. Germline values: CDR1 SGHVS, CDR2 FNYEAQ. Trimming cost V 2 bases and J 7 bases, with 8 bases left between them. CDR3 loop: CASSLQAGEKLFF. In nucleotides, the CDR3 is TGTGCCAGCAGCTTACAGGCGGGTGAAAAACTGTTTTTT.